This section outlines one T cell receptor (beta chain) sequence together with its context. Antigen unknown. This sample was taken from a study of OX40 agonist ivuxolimab in advanced cancers. Study context: People in dose escalation had one of these cancers: hepatocellular carcinoma, melanoma, renal cell or head and neck cancer. Treatment received earlier with anti-PD-1, anti-PD-L1 or anti-CTLA-4 agents was allowed, and 40% had some.

Notes on the study in general: More expanded clones were seen, on average, in CD8+ T cells than in CD4+. The study observed clonal expansion of CD4+ and CD8+ blood T cells by week 6 at 0.1 to 3.0 mg/kg.

Sequencing used immunoSEQ multiplex PCR; TCRdb keeps in-frame clones, though not all of them. The data contain some 28,000 clones, about 90% of them singletons. CDR3 size: 14 residues. Germline V lookup: CDR1 MNHEY, CDR2 SMNVEV (reference sequence). The J segment lost 6 bases and the V segment lost 4 bases, leaving 8 bases of the junction unmatched. The TCR originated in an adult with an advanced solid tumor such as melanoma, head and neck, liver or kidney cancer. This specimen was CD4+ or CD8+ T cells sorted from blood, taken in a trial of the OX40 agonist ivuxolimab. J is TRBJ2-7 and V is TRBV27; 8 bases agree with TRBD2. The CDR3 nucleotides read TGTGCCAGCAGTTACCTGGGCGGGGGGCCCGAGCAGTACTTC. The encoded protein is CASSYLGGGPEQYF.